This T cell receptor (beta chain) was profiled in a study of T-cell reconstitution after alpha-beta-depleted transplantation in children. The germline gives CDR1 MGHDK, CDR2 SYGVNS. V was trimmed by 6 bases and J by 2 bases, leaving 11 bases between them. The CDR3 spans 14 residues. This clonotype came up a few times. Library preparation (for TCRbeta) was performed with unique molecular identifiers. TCRdb re-analysed the PCR reads in MiXCR, keeping a single row per CDR3 protein. The top ten clones hold approximately 14% of a sample with over 70,000 distinct CDR3 sequences, less than 15% of them seen once.

The specimen was PBMCs from the stem cell graft donor, collected from the stem cell graft. The chain recombines TRBV25-1 with TRBJ1-3; maybe TRBD1 (5 bases). This TCR derives from a human donor who donated a stem cell graft to a child with inherited bone marrow failure. CDR3 region: CASRGSGAGNTIYF. The CDR3 nucleotides read TGTGCCAGCAGGGGTTCGGGGGCTGGAAACACCATATATTTT.